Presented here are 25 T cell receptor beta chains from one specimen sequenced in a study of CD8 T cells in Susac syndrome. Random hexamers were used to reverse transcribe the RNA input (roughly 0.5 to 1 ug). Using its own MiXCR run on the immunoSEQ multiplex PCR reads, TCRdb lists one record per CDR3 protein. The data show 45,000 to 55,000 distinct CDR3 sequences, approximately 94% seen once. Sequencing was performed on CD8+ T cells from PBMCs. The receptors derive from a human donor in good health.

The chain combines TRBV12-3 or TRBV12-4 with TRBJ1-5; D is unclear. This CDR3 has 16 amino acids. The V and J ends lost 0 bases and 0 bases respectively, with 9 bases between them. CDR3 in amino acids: CASSLAEGNSNQPQHF. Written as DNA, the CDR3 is TGTGCCAGCAGTTTAGCGGAGGGAAATAGCAATCAGCCCCAGCATTTT.

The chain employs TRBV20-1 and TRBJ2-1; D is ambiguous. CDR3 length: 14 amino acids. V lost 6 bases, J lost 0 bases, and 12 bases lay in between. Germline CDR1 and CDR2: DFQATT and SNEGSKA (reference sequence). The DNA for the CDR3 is TGCAGTGCCCCACCCGTAAGCTCCTACAATGAGCAGTTCTTC. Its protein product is CSAPPVSSYNEQFF.

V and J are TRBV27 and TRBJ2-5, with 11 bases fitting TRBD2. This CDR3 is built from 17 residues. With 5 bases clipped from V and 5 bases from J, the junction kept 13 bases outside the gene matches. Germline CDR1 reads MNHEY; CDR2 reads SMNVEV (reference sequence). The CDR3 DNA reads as TGTGCCAGCAGTGGGACTAGCGGCTCTGAGATTTGGGAGACCCAGTACTTC. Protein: CASSGTSGSEIWETQYF.

CDR3 nucleotide sequence: TGTGCCAGCAGCGTAGGGGGCTCAACTAATGAAAAACTGTTTTTT. Its translation: CASSVGGSTNEKLFF. The chain employs TRBV9 and TRBJ1-4, with a weak D call TRBD1 (5 bases). Trimming shortened V by 0 bases and J by 0 bases, and 6 bases separated the two germline ends. Germline V gene data show CDR1 as SGDLS and CDR2 as YYNGEE. This CDR3 comprises 15 residues.

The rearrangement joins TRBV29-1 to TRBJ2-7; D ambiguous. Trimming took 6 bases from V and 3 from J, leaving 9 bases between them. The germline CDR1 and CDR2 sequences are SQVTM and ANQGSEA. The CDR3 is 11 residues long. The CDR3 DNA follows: TGCAGCGTCTTCACGGACTACGAGCAGTACTTC. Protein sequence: CSVFTDYEQYF.

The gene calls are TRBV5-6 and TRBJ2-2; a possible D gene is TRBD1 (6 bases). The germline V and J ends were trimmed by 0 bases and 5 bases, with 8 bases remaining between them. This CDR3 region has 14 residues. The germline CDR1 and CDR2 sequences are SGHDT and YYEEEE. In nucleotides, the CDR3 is TGTGCCAGCAGCTTGGGGACAGCGACCGGGGAGCTGTTTTTT. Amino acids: CASSLGTATGELFF.

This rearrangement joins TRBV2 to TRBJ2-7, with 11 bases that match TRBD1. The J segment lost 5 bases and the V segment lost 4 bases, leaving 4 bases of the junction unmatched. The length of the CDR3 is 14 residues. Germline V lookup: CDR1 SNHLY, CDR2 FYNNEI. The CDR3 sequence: CASSAGQGVNEQYF. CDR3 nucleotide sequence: TGTGCCAGCAGTGCGGGACAGGGGGTGAACGAGCAGTACTTC. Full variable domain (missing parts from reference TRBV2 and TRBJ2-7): EPEVTQTPSHQVTQMGQEVILRCVPISNHLYFYWYRQILGQKVEFLVSFYNNEISEKSEIFDDQFSVERPDGSNFTLKIRSTKLEDSAMYFCASSAGQGVNEQYFGPGTRLTVT.

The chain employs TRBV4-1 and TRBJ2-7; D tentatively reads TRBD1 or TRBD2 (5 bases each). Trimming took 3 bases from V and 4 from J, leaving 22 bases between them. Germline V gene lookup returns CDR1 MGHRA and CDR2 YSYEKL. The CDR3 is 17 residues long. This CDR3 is CASSHPGGLDSGYEQYF. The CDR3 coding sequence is TGCGCCAGCAGCCATCCTGGAGGACTGGATTCAGGGTACGAGCAGTACTTC.

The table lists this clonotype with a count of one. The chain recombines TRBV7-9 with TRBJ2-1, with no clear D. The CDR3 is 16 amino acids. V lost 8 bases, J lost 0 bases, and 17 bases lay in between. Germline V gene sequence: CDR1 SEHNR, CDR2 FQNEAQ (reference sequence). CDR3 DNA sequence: TGTGCCAGCGTCCCTCGGGCGTGGAGCTCCTACAATGAGCAGTTCTTC. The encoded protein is CASVPRAWSSYNEQFF.

The CDR3 region is CATSREFLAGTDTQYF. The CDR3 region has the DNA TGTGCCACCAGCAGAGAATTCCTCGCGGGCACAGATACGCAGTATTTT. The chain combines TRBV15 with TRBJ2-3; D is unclear. The CDR3 totals 16 residues. V shed 0 bases and J shed 1 base, with 11 bases lying between them. Per the germline V gene, CDR1 is LNHNV and CDR2 is YYDKDF (reference sequence).

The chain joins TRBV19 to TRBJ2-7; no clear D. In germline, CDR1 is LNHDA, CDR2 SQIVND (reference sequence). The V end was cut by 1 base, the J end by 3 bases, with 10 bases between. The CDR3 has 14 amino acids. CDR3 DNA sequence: TGTGCCAGTAGTATAGGGCGTTTGGGCTACGAGCAGTACTTC. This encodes CASSIGRLGYEQYF.

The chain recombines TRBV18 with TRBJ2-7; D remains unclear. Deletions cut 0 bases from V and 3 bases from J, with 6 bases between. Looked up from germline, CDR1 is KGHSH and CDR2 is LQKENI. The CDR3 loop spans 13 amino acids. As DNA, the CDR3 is TGTGCCAGCTCACCACCTCAGAACTACGAGCAGTACTTC. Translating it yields CASSPPQNYEQYF.

The chain's CDR3 is CASSTRDRGTGANVLTF. Written as DNA, the CDR3 is TGTGCCAGTAGTACCCGGGACAGGGGGACTGGGGCCAACGTCCTGACTTTC. This rearrangement joins TRBV19 to TRBJ2-6, with 11 bases identical to TRBD1. The CDR3 is 17 amino acids. Germline lookup yields CDR1 LNHDA and CDR2 SQIVND (reference sequence). V lost 4 bases, J lost 2 bases, and 4 bases stayed unmatched.

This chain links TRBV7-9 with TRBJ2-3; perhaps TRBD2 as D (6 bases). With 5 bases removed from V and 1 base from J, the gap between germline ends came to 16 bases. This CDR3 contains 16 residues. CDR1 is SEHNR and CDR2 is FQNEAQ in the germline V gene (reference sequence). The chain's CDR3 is CASSLGTPLGTDTQYF. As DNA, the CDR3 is TGTGCCAGCAGCCTCGGGACTCCCCTCGGCACAGATACGCAGTATTTT.

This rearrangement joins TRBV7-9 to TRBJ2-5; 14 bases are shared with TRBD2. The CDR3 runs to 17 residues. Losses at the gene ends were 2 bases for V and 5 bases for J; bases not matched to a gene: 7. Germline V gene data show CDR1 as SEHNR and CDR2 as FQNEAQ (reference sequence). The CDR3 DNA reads TGTGCCAGCAGCTTATATCTGGGACTAGCGGGAGCTGAGACCCAGTACTTC. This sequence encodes CASSLYLGLAGAETQYF.

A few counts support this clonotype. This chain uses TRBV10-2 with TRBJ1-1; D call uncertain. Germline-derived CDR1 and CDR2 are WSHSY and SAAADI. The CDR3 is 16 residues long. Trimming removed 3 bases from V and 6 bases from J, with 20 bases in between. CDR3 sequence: CASSDLASLESSEAFF. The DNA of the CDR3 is TGCGCCAGCAGTGATCTAGCCTCTCTCGAAAGCTCTGAAGCTTTCTTT.

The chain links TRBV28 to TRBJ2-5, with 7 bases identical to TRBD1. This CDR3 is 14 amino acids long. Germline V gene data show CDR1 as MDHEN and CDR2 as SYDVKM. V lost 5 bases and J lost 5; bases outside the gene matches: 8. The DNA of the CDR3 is TGTGCCAGCAGTATGGGACAGACCTGGGAGACCCAGTACTTC. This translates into CASSMGQTWETQYF.

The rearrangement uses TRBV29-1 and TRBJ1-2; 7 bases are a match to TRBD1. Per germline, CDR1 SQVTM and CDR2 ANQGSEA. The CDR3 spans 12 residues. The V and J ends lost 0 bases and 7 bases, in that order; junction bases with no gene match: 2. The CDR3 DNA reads TGCAGCGTTGAAGAAGGGGGCAGTGGCTACACCTTC. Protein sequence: CSVEEGGSGYTF.

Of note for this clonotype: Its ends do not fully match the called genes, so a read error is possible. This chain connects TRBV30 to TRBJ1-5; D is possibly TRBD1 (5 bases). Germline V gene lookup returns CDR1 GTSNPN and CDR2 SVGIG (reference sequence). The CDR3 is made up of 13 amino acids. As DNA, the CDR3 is TGTGCCGGGAGTTCAGGGTATCATCAGCCCCAGCATTTT. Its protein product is CAGSSGYHQPQHF.

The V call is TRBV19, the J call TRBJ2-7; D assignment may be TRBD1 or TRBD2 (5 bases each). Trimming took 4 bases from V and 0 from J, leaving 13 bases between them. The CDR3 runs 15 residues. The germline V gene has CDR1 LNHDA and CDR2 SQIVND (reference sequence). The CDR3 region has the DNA TGTGCCAGTAGTAGGGGGACGCATTTCTCCTACGAGCAGTACTTC. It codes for CASSRGTHFSYEQYF.

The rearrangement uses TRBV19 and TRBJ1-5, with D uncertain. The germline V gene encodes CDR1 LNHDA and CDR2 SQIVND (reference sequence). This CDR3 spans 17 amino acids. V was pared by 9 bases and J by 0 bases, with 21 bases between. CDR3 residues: CASTNYQASYSNQPQHF. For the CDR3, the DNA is TGTGCCAGCACCAACTACCAGGCCAGCTATAGCAATCAGCCCCAGCATTTT.

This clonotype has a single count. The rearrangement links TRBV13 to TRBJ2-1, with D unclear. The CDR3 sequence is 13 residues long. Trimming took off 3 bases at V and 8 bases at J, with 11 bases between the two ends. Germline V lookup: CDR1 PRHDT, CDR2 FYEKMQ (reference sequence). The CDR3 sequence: CASSLSVNYEQFF. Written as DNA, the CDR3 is TGTGCCAGCAGCTTGTCTGTTAACTATGAGCAGTTCTTC.

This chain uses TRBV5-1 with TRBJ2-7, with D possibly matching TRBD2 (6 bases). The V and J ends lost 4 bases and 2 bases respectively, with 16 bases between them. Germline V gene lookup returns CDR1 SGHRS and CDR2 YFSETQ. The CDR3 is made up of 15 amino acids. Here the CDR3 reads CASSIRAGYAYEQYF. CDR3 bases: TGCGCCAGCAGCATACGAGCGGGCTACGCCTACGAGCAGTACTTC.

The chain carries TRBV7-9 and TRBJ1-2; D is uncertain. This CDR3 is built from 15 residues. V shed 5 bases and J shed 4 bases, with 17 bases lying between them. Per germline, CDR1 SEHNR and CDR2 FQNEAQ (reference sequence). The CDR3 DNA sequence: TGTGCCAGCAGCCACTCAAAAACGGGCGGCTATGGCTACACCTTC. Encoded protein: CASSHSKTGGYGYTF.

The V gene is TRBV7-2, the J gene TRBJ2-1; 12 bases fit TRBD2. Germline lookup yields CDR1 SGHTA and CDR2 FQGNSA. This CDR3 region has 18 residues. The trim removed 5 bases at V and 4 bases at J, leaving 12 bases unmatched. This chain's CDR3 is CASSGTPGLAGPYNEQFF. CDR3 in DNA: TGTGCCAGCAGCGGTACCCCCGGACTAGCGGGACCATACAATGAGCAGTTCTTC.